A single TCR beta chain is shown here with its context. Its antigen has not been determined. Per-base quality was not reported, and no clone a single base away is much larger than it. The entire amount of isolated RNA was reverse transcribed using the High Capacity cDNA Reverse Transcription Kit, so the sequenced TCRB transcripts were expressed ones. Deep immunoSEQ sequencing was applied to naive, central memory and regulatory T cell samples, giving an average of approximately 3.8 million total reads per sample. After sorted cells were lysed in RLT buffer, RNA was extracted with DNase-treated RNeasy Micro or Mini kits, with the choice depending on cell number. To prevent cross-contamination, each cell subset was processed individually, whereas patient and healthy donor samples were processed jointly. Using the immunoSEQ multiplex PCR, TCRB sequences were amplified from cDNA into 87-bp fragments spanning the CDR3 region. Sequencing of the amplicons was done on the Illumina HiSeq platform. The paper's processing steps were these. Synthetic template baselines were used to correct PCR bias computationally, reads within Hamming distance 2 were collapsed together, and singletons that could not be merged were discarded. Reads were aligned against IMGT so that V, D and J genes, CDR3 length and insertions or deletions at six rearrangement sites could be assigned. Within each subset, clonotype counts were normalized to sorted cell number, and only after that were true diversity and Gini coefficients computed with the tcR R package. The overlap coefficient, calculated on TCRB nucleotide sequences, was used to measure repertoire sharing. TCRdb provides this immuneACCESS table in a form limited to in-frame rearrangements. Some clones are lacking; in checked studies, under half of them reflect an unresolved V gene, and why the rest are absent is not known. V and J calls and clone size are as listed in that table; D and trimming were resolved from the DNA. The sample table lists around 250,000 clones, 27% of them with a count of one. Clones ranked in the top ten supply roughly 4.1% of the sample.

The record originates from a study of beta chain features in type 1 diabetes (dated by TCRdb to 2016 to 2019). For the study in its entirety: Mean age, gender distribution, total cell number and subset yield did not differ between patients and healthy donors. Regulatory and stem cell-like memory subsets were isolated from only 8 patients and about 8 healthy donors, whereas naive and central memory subsets came from all 30 or so donors. The study compared TCRB repertoires of sorted circulating CD4+ T cell subsets between recently diagnosed type 1 diabetes patients and matched healthy donors. A total of some 110 million sorted cells were examined across all samples, and the number of cells per subset was strongly correlated with RNA yield.

Each donor gave one peripheral blood draw, averaging approximately 120 mL, which was collected into heparinised tubes. Naive, central memory, regulatory and stem cell-like memory CD4+ T cells were sorted on a BD FACSAria II using a panel including CD45RO, CCR7, CD25, CD127, CD95 and CD27. A purity above 95% was achieved for all sorted populations. PBMCs were separated immediately by Lymphoprep density gradient centrifugation and were stained directly, without being cultured. To minimize batch effects, samples were stained and sorted in pairs, one healthy donor with one patient per experiment. What the authors observed across the whole study: Sequencing cDNA rather than genomic DNA could over-represent highly expressing activated cells, although activation and CD3 levels did not differ between groups. HLA sub-analyses involved small numbers of individuals, so any influence of HLA type on TCRB rearrangement remained unresolved. Patients with type 1 diabetes made fewer insertions and deleted more nucleotides at VDJ recombination sites, implying thymic rearrangement abnormalities. A moderate but significant shortening of TCRB CDR3 length was observed in type 1 diabetes patients in all four CD4+ subsets. The naive, central memory and regulatory TCRB repertoires appeared to resemble one another more closely among patients than among healthy donors. PCR may preferentially amplify shorter templates, but because patient and control samples were amplified and corrected together, any resulting skew would affect both groups equally.

Sequences were obtained from central memory CD4+ T cells from blood. The TCR originated in a man aged 30 to 39 in good health.

The CDR3 corresponds to CASSLQGREKLFF. The DNA reads TGTGCCAGCAGCCTACAGGGTCGGGAAAAACTGTTTTTT. The sequence joins TRBV7-8 to TRBJ1-4, with a weak D call of TRBD1 (6 bases match). V is reduced by 5 bases and J by 8 bases, leaving a spacing of 12 bases between them. The CDR3 measures 13 amino acids from cysteine to phenylalanine. Only CDR3 DNA remains: 39 bases, in frame from the first base. Looking up the germline V gene yields CDR1 SGHVS and CDR2 FQNEAQ.